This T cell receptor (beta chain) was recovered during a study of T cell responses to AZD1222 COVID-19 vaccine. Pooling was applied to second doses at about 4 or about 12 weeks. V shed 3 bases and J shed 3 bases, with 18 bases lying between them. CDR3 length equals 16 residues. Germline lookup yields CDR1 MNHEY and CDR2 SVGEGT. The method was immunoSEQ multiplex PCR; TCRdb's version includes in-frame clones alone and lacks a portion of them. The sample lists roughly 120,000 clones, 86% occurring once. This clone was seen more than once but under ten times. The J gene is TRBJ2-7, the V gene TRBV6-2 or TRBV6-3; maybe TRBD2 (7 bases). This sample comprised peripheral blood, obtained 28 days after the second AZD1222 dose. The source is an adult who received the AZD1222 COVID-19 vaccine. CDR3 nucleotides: TGTGCCAGCAGTTATAAGGGGGACTACGCCGGCTACGAGCAGTACTTC. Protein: CASSYKGDYAGYEQYF.